Listed below are T cell receptor beta chains from one sample, sequenced in a study of control samples from healthy donors and cancer patients. Using immunoSEQ multiplex PCR, the repertoire was profiled, and TCRdb retains in-frame clones only, with some absent. The sample comprises more than 100,000 clones, around 92% of which are singletons, and approximately 7.5% rests with the top ten. Sequencing was carried out using PBMCs. The receptors shown here come from a man between 45 and 60 years old with head and neck cancer. Both conserved end residues are part of each CDR3. A D gene is named only where the DNA matches it firmly. Size values are once, few and many counts, or a class for expanded clones, and some rows have none.

clone_size: -
d_call: -
v_call: TRBV5-1
j_call: TRBJ1-1
cdr3_nt: TGCGCCAGCAGCTACTTTTGGCCGGGACAAGTGAACACTGAAGCTTTCTTT
cdr3_aa: CASSYFWPGQVNTEAFF

clone_size: -
d_call: -
v_call: TRBV5-1
j_call: TRBJ1-2
cdr3_nt: TGCGCCAGCAGCCTCCAAACCGACGGAAGGGTAGGCTACACCTTC
cdr3_aa: CASSLQTDGRVGYTF

clone_size: -
d_call: -
v_call: TRBV28
j_call: TRBJ1-2
cdr3_nt: TGTGCCAGCAGGCCCACAGGGTACTATGGCTACACCTTC
cdr3_aa: CASRPTGYYGYTF

clone_size: -
d_call: TRBD1
v_call: TRBV7-6
j_call: TRBJ2-3
cdr3_nt: TGTGCCAGCAGCTTTTCTCCAGGGGGAGCGCCCACAGATACGCAGTATTTT
cdr3_aa: CASSFSPGGAPTDTQYF

clone_size: once
d_call: -
v_call: TRBV11-2
j_call: TRBJ2-5
cdr3_nt: TGTGCCAGCAGGTTTCAGGGACGGGAGACCCAGTACTTC
cdr3_aa: CASRFQGRETQYF

clone_size: once
d_call: TRBD2
v_call: TRBV7-2
j_call: TRBJ2-5
cdr3_nt: TGTGCCAGCAGCTTAGGGTTAGCGGGGGGCCAAGAGACCCAGTACTTC
cdr3_aa: CASSLGLAGGQETQYF

clone_size: -
d_call: -
v_call: TRBV19
j_call: TRBJ1-3
cdr3_nt: TGTGCCAGTAGACGGCCCACAGGGTTTTCCGGAAACACCATATATTTT
cdr3_aa: CASRRPTGFSGNTIYF

clone_size: -
d_call: -
v_call: TRBV7-7
j_call: TRBJ2-3
cdr3_nt: TGTGCCAGCAGCTTAGGCGGGTACGGTGATACGCAGTATTTT
cdr3_aa: CASSLGGYGDTQYF

clone_size: -
d_call: TRBD1
v_call: TRBV3-1/TRBV3-2
j_call: TRBJ1-1
cdr3_nt: TGTGCCAGCAGCCAAGGGACAGGGGTTGAAAACACTGAAGCTTTCTTT
cdr3_aa: CASSQGTGVENTEAFF

clone_size: -
d_call: TRBD2
v_call: TRBV7-8
j_call: TRBJ2-1
cdr3_nt: TGTGCCAGCAGCTTAGCGACTAGCGGGGGGGATAAATACAATGAGCAGTTCTTC
cdr3_aa: CASSLATSGGDKYNEQFF

clone_size: -
d_call: -
v_call: TRBV4-1
j_call: TRBJ2-7
cdr3_nt: TGCGCCAGCAGCGCGTCTAGCTCCTACGAGCAGTACTTC
cdr3_aa: CASSASSSYEQYF

clone_size: -
d_call: TRBD1
v_call: TRBV2
j_call: TRBJ1-2
cdr3_nt: TGTGCCAGCAGTTCATCTCCACAGGGGCTCGATGGCTACACCTTC
cdr3_aa: CASSSSPQGLDGYTF

clone_size: -
d_call: TRBD1
v_call: TRBV29-1
j_call: TRBJ1-2
cdr3_nt: TGCAGCGGAAGACAGGGTGGAGGTGGCTACACCTTC
cdr3_aa: CSGRQGGGGYTF

clone_size: -
d_call: TRBD2
v_call: TRBV10-3
j_call: TRBJ2-3
cdr3_nt: TGTGCCGCCTGGACTAGCGGGAGTGCAGATACGCAGTATTTT
cdr3_aa: CAAWTSGSADTQYF

clone_size: -
d_call: TRBD1
v_call: TRBV6-5
j_call: TRBJ1-2
cdr3_nt: TGTGCCAGCAGTTACTCGACAGGGGGCGGGTATGGCTACACCTTC
cdr3_aa: CASSYSTGGGYGYTF

clone_size: -
d_call: -
v_call: TRBV7-9
j_call: TRBJ1-1
cdr3_nt: TGTGCCAGCAGCTTAGCTCAGAGTAACACTGAAGCTTTCTTT
cdr3_aa: CASSLAQSNTEAFF

clone_size: -
d_call: -
v_call: TRBV7-9
j_call: TRBJ2-2
cdr3_nt: TGTGCCAGCAGCCTTATGAACTTAATGAACACCGGGGAGCTGTTTTTT
cdr3_aa: CASSLMNLMNTGELFF